A single sample gave rise to the 4 T cell receptor beta chains below, sequenced in a study of OX40 agonist ivuxolimab in advanced cancers. Profiling relied on immunoSEQ multiplex PCR, and the TCRdb table lists in-frame clones only, not all of them. The top ten clones hold about 0.51% of a sample with 100,000 to 110,000 clones, about 91% of them seen once. Here the sequenced sample was CD4+ or CD8+ T cells sorted from blood, taken in a trial of the OX40 agonist ivuxolimab. These TCRs come from an adult with an advanced solid tumor such as melanoma, head and neck, liver or kidney cancer.

The chain recombines TRBV4-3 with TRBJ2-7, with D unresolved. The ends were cut back, 0 bases at V and 2 bases at J, with 8 bases in the middle. Germline CDR1 is LGHNA and CDR2 is YSLEER. The CDR3 totals 14 residues. The CDR3 sequence: CASSQDRSTYEQYF. DNA of the CDR3: TGCGCCAGCAGCCAAGACAGGTCCACCTACGAGCAGTACTTC.

CDR3 in DNA: TGTGCCAGCAGTCTCATGGCTGGGGATGGCACGCAGTATTTT. Its protein product is CASSLMAGDGTQYF. The V and J genes are TRBV27 and TRBJ2-3; D gene uncertain. Per germline, CDR1 MNHEY and CDR2 SMNVEV (reference sequence). The V end lost 5 bases, the J end lost 9 bases, and 18 bases lay between the germline ends. The CDR3 length is 14 residues.

The chain carries TRBV5-1 and TRBJ2-7; D is uncertain. This CDR3 has 12 residues. Deletions cut 0 bases from V and 5 bases from J, with 6 bases between. Germline CDR1 and CDR2: SGHRS and YFSETQ. CDR3 nucleotides: TGCGCCAGCAGCTTGGAAGAAGACGAGCAGTACTTC. This sequence encodes CASSLEEDEQYF. Together with reference TRBV5-1 and TRBJ2-7, the CDR3 gives the full variable domain: KAGVTQTPRYLIKTRGQQVTLSCSPISGHRSVSWYQQTPGQGLQFLFEYFSETQRNKGNFPGRFSGRQFSNSRSEMNVSTLELGDSALYLCASSLEEDEQYFGPGTRLTVT.

The chain recombines TRBV11-2 with TRBJ2-1; 8 bases are a match to TRBD2. After removal of 6 bases from V and 0 bases from J, the junction contained 7 bases not matched to a gene. The CDR3 runs to 16 residues. The germline V gene has CDR1 SGHAT and CDR2 FQNNGV. CDR3 nucleotides: TGTGCCAGCAGATATGGAGCGGGAGACTCCTACAATGAGCAGTTCTTC. Its translation is CASRYGAGDSYNEQFF.